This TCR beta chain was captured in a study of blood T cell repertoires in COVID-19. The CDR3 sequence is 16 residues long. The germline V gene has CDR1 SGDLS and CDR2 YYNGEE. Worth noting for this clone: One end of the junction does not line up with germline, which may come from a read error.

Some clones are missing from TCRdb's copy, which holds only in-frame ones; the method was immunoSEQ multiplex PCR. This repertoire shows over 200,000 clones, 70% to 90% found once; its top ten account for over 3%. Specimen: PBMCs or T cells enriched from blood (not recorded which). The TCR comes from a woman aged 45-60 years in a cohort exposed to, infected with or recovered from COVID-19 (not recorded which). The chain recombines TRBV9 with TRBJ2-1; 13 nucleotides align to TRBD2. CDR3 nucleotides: TGTGCCAGCAGCATCCCGCGGACTAGCGGGGGCCAGGAGCGGTTCTTC. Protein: CASSIPRTSGGQERFF.